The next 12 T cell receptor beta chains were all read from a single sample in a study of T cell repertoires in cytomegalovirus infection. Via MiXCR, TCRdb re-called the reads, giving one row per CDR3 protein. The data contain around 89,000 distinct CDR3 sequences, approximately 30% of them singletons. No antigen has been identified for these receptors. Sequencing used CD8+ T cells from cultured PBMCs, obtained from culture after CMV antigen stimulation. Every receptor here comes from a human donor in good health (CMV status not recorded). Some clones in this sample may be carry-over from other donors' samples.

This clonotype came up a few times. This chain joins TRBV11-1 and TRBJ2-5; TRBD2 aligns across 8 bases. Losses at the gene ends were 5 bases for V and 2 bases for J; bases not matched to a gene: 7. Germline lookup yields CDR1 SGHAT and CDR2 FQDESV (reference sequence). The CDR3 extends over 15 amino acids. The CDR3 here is CASSPVSGGQETQYF. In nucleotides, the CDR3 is TGTGCCAGCAGCCCGGTTTCGGGGGGGCAAGAGACCCAGTACTTC.

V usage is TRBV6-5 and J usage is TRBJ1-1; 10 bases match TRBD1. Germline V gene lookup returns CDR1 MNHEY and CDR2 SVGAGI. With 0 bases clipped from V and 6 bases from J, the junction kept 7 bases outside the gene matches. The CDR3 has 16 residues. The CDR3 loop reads CASSYSGGTGEAEAFF. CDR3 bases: TGTGCCAGCAGTTACTCTGGGGGGACAGGGGAGGCTGAAGCTTTCTTT.

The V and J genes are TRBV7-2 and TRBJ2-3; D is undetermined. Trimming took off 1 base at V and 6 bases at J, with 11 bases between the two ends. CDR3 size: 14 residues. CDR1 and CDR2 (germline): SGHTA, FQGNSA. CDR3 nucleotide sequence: TGTGCCAGCAGCTTAGACGGCACTCTCGATACGCAGTATTTT. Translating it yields CASSLDGTLDTQYF.

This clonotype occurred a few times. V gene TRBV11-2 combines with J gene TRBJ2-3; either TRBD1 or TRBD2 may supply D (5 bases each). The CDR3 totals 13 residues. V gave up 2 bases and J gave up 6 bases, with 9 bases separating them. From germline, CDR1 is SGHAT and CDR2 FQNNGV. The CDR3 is CASSLLGVDTQYF. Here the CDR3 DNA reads TGTGCCAGCAGCTTACTGGGGGTGGATACGCAGTATTTT.

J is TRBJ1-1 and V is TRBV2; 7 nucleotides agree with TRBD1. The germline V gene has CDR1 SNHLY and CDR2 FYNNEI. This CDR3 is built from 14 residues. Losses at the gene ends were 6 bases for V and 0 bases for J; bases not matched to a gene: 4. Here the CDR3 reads CASRVDRLNTEAFF. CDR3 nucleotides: TGTGCCAGCAGGGTGGACAGGTTGAACACTGAAGCTTTCTTT. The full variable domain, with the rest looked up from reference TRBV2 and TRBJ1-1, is EPEVTQTPSHQVTQMGQEVILRCVPISNHLYFYWYRQILGQKVEFLVSFYNNEISEKSEIFDDQFSVERPDGSNFTLKIRSTKLEDSAMYFCASRVDRLNTEAFFGQGTRLTVV.

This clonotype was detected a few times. DNA of the CDR3: TGTGCCAGCGGCTTGGGGGGCGAGAATCAGCCCCAGCATTTT. Translating it yields CASGLGGENQPQHF. The chain recombines TRBV6-6 with TRBJ1-5; D may be TRBD1 (6 bases). This CDR3 contains 14 residues. Trimming stripped 8 bases from V and 4 bases from J, with 15 bases between. Germline CDR1 MNHNY, CDR2 SVGAGI (reference sequence).

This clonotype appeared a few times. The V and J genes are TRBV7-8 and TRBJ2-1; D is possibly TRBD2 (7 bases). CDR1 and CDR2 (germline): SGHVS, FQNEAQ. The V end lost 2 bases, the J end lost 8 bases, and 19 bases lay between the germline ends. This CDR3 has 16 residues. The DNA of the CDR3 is TGTGCCAGCAGCTTATTGCGGGGGCAGGGGCTGGATGAGCAGTTCTTC. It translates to CASSLLRGQGLDEQFF.

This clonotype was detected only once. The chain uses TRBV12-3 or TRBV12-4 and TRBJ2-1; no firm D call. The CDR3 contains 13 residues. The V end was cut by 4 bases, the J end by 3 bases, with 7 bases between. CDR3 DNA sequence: TGTGCCAGCAGTTCCTTGTACTACAATGAGCAGTTCTTC. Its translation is CASSSLYYNEQFF.

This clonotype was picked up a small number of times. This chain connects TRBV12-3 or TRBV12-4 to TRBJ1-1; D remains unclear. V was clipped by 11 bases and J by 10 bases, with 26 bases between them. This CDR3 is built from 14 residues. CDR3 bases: TGTGCCTCGGGTTTAATAGGATATACACTGGGAGCTTTCTTT. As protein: CASGLIGYTLGAFF.

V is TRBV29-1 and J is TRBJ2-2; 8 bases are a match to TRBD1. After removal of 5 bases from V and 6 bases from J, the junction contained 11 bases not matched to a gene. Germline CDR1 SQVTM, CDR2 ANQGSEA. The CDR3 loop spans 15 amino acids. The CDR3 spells CSVNTGTGLAGELFF. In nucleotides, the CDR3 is TGCAGCGTTAACACCGGGACAGGACTCGCCGGGGAGCTGTTTTTT.

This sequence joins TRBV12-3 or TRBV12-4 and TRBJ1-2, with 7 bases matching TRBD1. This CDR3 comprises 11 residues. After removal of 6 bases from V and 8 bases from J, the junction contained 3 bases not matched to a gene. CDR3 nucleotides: TGTGCCAGCAGGCAGGGGGAAGGCTACACCTTC. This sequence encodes CASRQGEGYTF.

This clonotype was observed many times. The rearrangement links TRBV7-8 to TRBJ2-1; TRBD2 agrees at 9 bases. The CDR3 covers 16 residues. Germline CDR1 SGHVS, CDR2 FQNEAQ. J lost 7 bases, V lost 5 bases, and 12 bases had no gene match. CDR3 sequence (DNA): TGTGCCAGCAGCCCAGGTGGCGGGGGGGCCGGGAATGAGCAGTTCTTC. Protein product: CASSPGGGGAGNEQFF. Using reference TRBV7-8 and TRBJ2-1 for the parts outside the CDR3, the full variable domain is GAGVSQSPRYKVAKRGQDVALRCDPISGHVSLFWYQQALGQGPEFLTYFQNEAQLDKSGLPSDRFFAERPEGSVSTLKIQRTQQEDSAVYLCASSPGGGGAGNEQFFGPGTRLTVL.